This T cell receptor (beta chain) was recovered during a study of neurological immune-mediated disorders. Study conclusions and caveats: Sharing of CDR3 amino acid sequences among expanded clones across subjects was absent, suggesting private repertoires in all groups.

PBMCs numbering 2 million and stored at -80 C yielded the unsorted libraries. This clonotype was counted at least ten times. Its antigen is unidentified. Germline is not matched at one junction end, which may reflect a read error. Germline-derived CDR1 and CDR2 are SGHRS and YFSETQ. The length of the CDR3 is 15 residues. The authors made cDNA by 5'RACE with 10-nucleotide random UMIs. Each CDR3 protein gets one entry after TCRdb re-called the 5' RACE reads with MiXCR. The profile covers 65,000 to 95,000 distinct CDR3 sequences, with about 5.5% appearing a single time and less than 2.5% taken by the ten largest.

The material sequenced was PBMCs. The source is a woman in her twenties or thirties with multiple sclerosis. The chain joins TRBV5-1 to TRBJ2-2, with a weak D call TRBD1 (5 bases). The CDR3: CASNLGQANTGELFF. The CDR3 nucleotides are TGCGCCAGCAACTTGGGGCAGGCGAACACCGGGGAGCTGTTTTTT.